The rows below give T cell receptor beta chains drawn from one sample of a study of somatic mutations in cytotoxic T cells in rheumatoid arthritis. Clones were read by immunoSEQ multiplex PCR, and TCRdb kept only the in-frame ones, dropping some. The sample records about 14,000 clones, 77% being singletons. Sample: CD8+ T cells sorted from blood. Receptors were obtained from an adult with rheumatoid arthritis. Each CDR3 is given with its conserved first and last residue. The D gene is left open where the match is weak. A clone size is listed for some rows: how often the clone was seen (once, few, many), or a class if it is expanded.

TRBV27	14	NA	TRBJ1-1	NA	CASSPSGGGSEAFF	TGTGCCAGCAGTCCTTCAGGAGGGGGTTCTGAAGCTTTCTTT
TRBV9	16	NA	TRBJ2-1	TRBD2	CASSVGGSGGDNEQFF	TGTGCCAGCAGCGTAGGTGGTAGCGGGGGGGACAATGAGCAGTTCTTC
TRBV6-1	16	NA	TRBJ1-5	NA	CASSEEGGYSNQPQHF	TGTGCCAGCAGTGAAGAAGGCGGCTATAGCAATCAGCCCCAGCATTTT
TRBV7-9	14	few	TRBJ1-1	NA	CASSLAGMNTEAFF	TGTGCCAGCAGCTTAGCAGGGATGAACACTGAAGCTTTCTTT
TRBV6-5	12	NA	TRBJ1-1	NA	CASRPRGGFAFF	TGTGCCAGCAGGCCCCGGGGGGGGTTCGCTTTCTTT
TRBV9	16	NA	TRBJ2-2	TRBD1	CASSGQGARRTGELFF	TGTGCCAGCAGCGGACAGGGGGCGCGGCGCACCGGGGAGCTGTTTTTT
TRBV27	14	NA	TRBJ1-2	NA	CASSPPTAPYGYTF	TGTGCCAGCTCCCCCCCGACAGCCCCCTATGGCTACACCTTC
TRBV5-1	14	once	TRBJ2-1	TRBD2	CASQLAGIYNEQFF	TGCGCCAGTCAACTAGCGGGGATATACAATGAGCAGTTCTTC
TRBV28	12	NA	TRBJ2-1	NA	CASRARVNEQFF	TGTGCCAGCAGAGCCAGGGTCAATGAGCAGTTCTTC
TRBV11-2	11	NA	TRBJ2-1	NA	CASTKAHEQFF	TGTGCCAGCACGAAAGCTCATGAGCAGTTCTTC
TRBV9	13	NA	TRBJ2-5	NA	CASSPELGETQYF	TGTGCCAGCAGCCCCGAATTAGGGGAGACCCAGTACTTC
TRBV5-1	16	NA	TRBJ1-1	TRBD1	CASSYGQGLPNTEAFF	TGCGCCAGCAGTTATGGACAGGGTCTGCCGAACACTGAAGCTTTCTTT
TRBV19	14	once	TRBJ2-5	NA	CASSIGPFQETQYF	TGTGCCAGTAGTATAGGCCCCTTTCAAGAGACCCAGTACTTC
TRBV2	13	NA	TRBJ2-1	NA	CASSDPEHNEQFF	TGTGCCAGCAGTGACCCGGAACACAATGAGCAGTTCTTC
TRBV27	14	NA	TRBJ2-1	NA	CASSWQSSWDEQFF	TGTGCCAGCAGTTGGCAGTCATCATGGGATGAGCAGTTCTTC
TRBV6-5	15	NA	TRBJ2-5	TRBD1	CASSTLRGSAETQYF	TGTGCCAGCAGTACCCTCAGGGGGAGTGCAGAGACCCAGTACTTC
TRBV7-2	15	NA	TRBJ2-1	TRBD2	CASSFSGGAFNEQFF	TGTGCCAGCAGCTTTAGCGGGGGGGCTTTCAATGAGCAGTTCTTC
TRBV27	13	NA	TRBJ2-7	NA	CASSLKAGDEQYF	TGTGCCAGCAGTTTAAAGGCAGGGGACGAGCAGTACTTC
TRBV29-1	13	NA	TRBJ2-5	NA	CSVSPGSKETQYF	TGCAGCGTCTCCCCAGGGAGTAAGGAGACCCAGTACTTC
TRBV2	16	NA	TRBJ2-7	TRBD2	CASSEELSGGAGEQYF	TGTGCCAGCAGTGAAGAACTTAGCGGGGGGGCAGGCGAGCAGTACTTC
TRBV6-1	13	NA	TRBJ1-6	TRBD1	CASGTGGYSPLHF	TGTGCCAGCGGGACAGGGGGTTATTCACCCCTCCACTTT
TRBV27	14	NA	TRBJ2-3	NA	CASMVGGPLSTQYF	TGTGCCAGCATGGTAGGGGGACCGCTCAGTACGCAGTATTTT
TRBV6-1	13	NA	TRBJ1-1	NA	CASTEGENTEAFF	TGTGCCAGCACTGAAGGAGAAAACACTGAAGCTTTCTTT
TRBV18	17	NA	TRBJ2-1	TRBD1	CASSPTRTGSSYNEQFF	TGTGCCAGCTCACCAACACGGACAGGGAGCTCCTACAATGAGCAGTTCTTC
TRBV9	17	NA	TRBJ2-7	TRBD1	CASSPVGGGTGGYEQYF	TGTGCCAGCAGCCCCGTAGGTGGAGGGACAGGGGGCTACGAGCAGTACTTC
TRBV21-1	15	NA	TRBJ1-3	NA	CASSKERVSGNTIYF	TGTGCCAGCAGCAAAGAAAGGGTTTCTGGAAACACCATATATTTT
TRBV9	15	NA	TRBJ2-6	NA	CASSVASSGANVLTF	TGTGCCAGCAGCGTAGCCTCCTCTGGGGCCAACGTCCTGACTTTC
TRBV27	13	NA	TRBJ1-1	NA	CASSLSAGTEAFF	TGTGCCAGCAGTTTATCGGCGGGGACTGAAGCTTTCTTT
TRBV28	13	NA	TRBJ1-6	NA	CASGDSDFLPLHF	TGTGCCAGCGGTGACAGTGACTTTCTACCCCTCCACTTT
TRBV7-8	13	NA	TRBJ2-7	NA	CASSWTDSYEQYF	TGTGCCAGCAGCTGGACGGATTCCTACGAGCAGTACTTC
TRBV28	14	NA	TRBJ1-1	NA	CASSPRGWRAEAFF	TGTGCCAGCAGCCCTCGGGGTTGGAGGGCTGAAGCTTTCTTT
TRBV5-1	15	once	TRBJ2-3	NA	CASSFGDPSTDTQYF	TGCGCCAGCAGCTTCGGGGATCCTAGCACAGATACGCAGTATTTT
TRBV2	14	NA	TRBJ1-6	NA	CASSYREGYSPLHF	TGTGCCAGCAGTTACAGGGAAGGTTATTCACCCCTCCACTTT
TRBV7-9	16	few	TRBJ1-4	TRBD1	CASSTVYRGRGEKLFF	TGTGCCAGCAGCACCGTTTACAGGGGGCGCGGGGAAAAACTGTTTTTT